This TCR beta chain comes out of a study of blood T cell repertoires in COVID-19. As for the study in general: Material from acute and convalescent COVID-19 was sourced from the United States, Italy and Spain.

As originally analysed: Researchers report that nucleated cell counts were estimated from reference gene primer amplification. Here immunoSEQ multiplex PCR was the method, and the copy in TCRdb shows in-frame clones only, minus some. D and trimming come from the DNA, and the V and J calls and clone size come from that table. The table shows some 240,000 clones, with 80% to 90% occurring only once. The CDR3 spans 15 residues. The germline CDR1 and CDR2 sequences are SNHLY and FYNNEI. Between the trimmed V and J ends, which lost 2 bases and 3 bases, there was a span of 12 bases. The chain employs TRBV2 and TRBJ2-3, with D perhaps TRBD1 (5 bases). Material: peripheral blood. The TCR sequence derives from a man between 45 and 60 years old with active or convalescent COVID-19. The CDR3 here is CASSESRVGTDTQYF. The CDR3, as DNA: TGTGCCAGCAGTGAATCCAGGGTCGGTACAGATACGCAGTATTTT. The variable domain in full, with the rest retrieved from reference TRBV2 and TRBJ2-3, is EPEVTQTPSHQVTQMGQEVILRCVPISNHLYFYWYRQILGQKVEFLVSFYNNEISEKSEIFDDQFSVERPDGSNFTLKIRSTKLEDSAMYFCASSESRVGTDTQYFGPGTRLTVL.